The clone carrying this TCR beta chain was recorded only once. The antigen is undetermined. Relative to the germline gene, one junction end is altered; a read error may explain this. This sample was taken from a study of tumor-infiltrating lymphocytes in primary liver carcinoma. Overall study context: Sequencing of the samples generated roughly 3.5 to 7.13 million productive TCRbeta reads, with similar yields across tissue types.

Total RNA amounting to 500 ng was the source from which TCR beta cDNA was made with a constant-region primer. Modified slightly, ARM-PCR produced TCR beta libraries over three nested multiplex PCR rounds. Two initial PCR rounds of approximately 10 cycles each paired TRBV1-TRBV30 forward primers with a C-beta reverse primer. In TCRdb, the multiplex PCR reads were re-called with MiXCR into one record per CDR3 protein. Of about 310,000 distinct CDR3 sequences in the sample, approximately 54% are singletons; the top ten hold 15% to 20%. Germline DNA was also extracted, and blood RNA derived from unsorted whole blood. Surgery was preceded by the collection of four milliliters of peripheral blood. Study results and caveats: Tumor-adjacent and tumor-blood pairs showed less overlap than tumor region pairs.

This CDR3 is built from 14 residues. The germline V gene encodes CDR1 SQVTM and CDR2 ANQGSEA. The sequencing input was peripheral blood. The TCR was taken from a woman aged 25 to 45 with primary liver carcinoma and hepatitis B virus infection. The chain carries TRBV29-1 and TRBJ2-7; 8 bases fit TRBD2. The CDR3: CSVEGHSGSYEEYF. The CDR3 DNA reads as TGCAGCGTGGAAGGGCACAGCGGGAGCTACGAGGAGTACTTC.